This entry lists 26 T cell receptor beta chains sequenced from one sample in a study of tumor-infiltrating lymphocytes in primary liver carcinoma. Total RNA (roughly 540 ng) served as template for TCR beta cDNA synthesis primed by a constant-region primer. ARM-PCR, slightly modified, supplied the TCR beta libraries through three nested multiplex PCR rounds. TRBV1-TRBV30 forward primers paired with a C-beta reverse primer drove the first two PCR rounds, about 9 cycles each. TCRdb re-analysed the multiplex PCR reads in MiXCR, keeping a single row per CDR3 protein. The table shows tens of thousands of distinct CDR3 sequences, with 71% occurring only once. Co-extraction of RNA and DNA was performed on about 20-32 mg of unsorted bulk tissue. The specimen was liver tumor tissue from sampling region 4. Subset defined: tumor region T4, right-lateral pole. The source of these receptors is a woman in her sixties with primary liver carcinoma and hepatitis B virus infection.

This clonotype was seen repeatedly, ten times or more. The gene calls are TRBV5-4 and TRBJ2-3; TRBD2 aligns across 10 bases. V shed 4 bases, J shed 3 bases, and the junction held 8 bases outside the gene matches. Per germline, CDR1 SGHNT and CDR2 YYREEE (reference sequence). This CDR3 has 16 residues. The CDR3 loop reads CASSLSGRGGTDTQYF. Written as DNA, the CDR3 is TGTGCCAGCAGCCTGAGCGGGAGGGGTGGGACAGATACGCAGTATTTT.

The V and J genes are TRBV6-1 and TRBJ1-5, with D unclear. Trimming pared 7 bases from V and 10 bases from J, leaving 17 bases between. Per germline, CDR1 MNHNS and CDR2 SASEGT. This CDR3 region has 13 residues. Here the CDR3 DNA reads TGTGCCAGCAATGGAGGGTACAGTCAACCCCAGCATTTT. Encoded protein: CASNGGYSQPQHF.

About this clonotype: The limits of the CDR3 on the DNA are not certain, so only TCRdb's listed CDR3 is given. This rearrangement joins TRBV29-1 to TRBJ1-2; whether TRBD1, the table's D call, matches the DNA was not checked. Germline CDR1 and CDR2: SQVTM and ANQGSEA. The CDR3 has 14 residues if both end residues are counted. The CDR3 here is CSVARGTGVRGYTF.

The chain uses TRBV29-1 and TRBJ2-7; a possible D gene is TRBD1 (6 bases). Germline CDR1 reads SQVTM; CDR2 reads ANQGSEA. Trimming removed 4 bases at V and 13 bases at J, with 17 bases between. The CDR3 spans 11 residues. CDR3 bases: TGCAGCGTTGTTGGGGGCGGCGAACACTACTTC. Protein sequence: CSVVGGGEHYF.

On this clonotype itself: Its ends do not fully match the called genes, so a read error is possible. The J gene is TRBJ2-1, the V gene TRBV11-2; 8 nucleotides agree with TRBD1. Germline V gene lookup returns CDR1 SGHAT and CDR2 FQNNGV. The CDR3 totals 16 residues. CDR3 protein: CASSDPTGVSDNEQVF. For the CDR3, the DNA is TGTGCCAGCAGCGACCCGACAGGGGTTTCTGACAATGAGCAAGTCTTC. Full variable domain (missing parts from reference TRBV11-2 and TRBJ2-1): EAGVAQSPRYKIIEKRQSVAFWCNPISGHATLYWYQQILGQGPKLLIQFQNNGVVDDSQLPKDRFSAERLKGVDSTLKIQPAKLEDSAVYLCASSDPTGVSDNEQVFGPGTRLTVL.

Note on this clonotype: Since a much larger clone is just one base distant, this may be a read error. The rearrangement joins TRBV7-8 to TRBJ2-7; D possibly corresponds to TRBD2 (6 bases). The CDR3 is 15 residues long. Germline loops: CDR1 SGHVS, CDR2 FQNEAQ. In DNA form, the CDR3 reads TGTGCCAGCAGTCCCACCGGGCGGGGAAGCTACGATCAGTACTTC. Protein: CASSPTGRGSYDQYF.

To note about this clonotype: One junction end does not reproduce the germline sequence, and a read error may be involved. The chain combines TRBV12-3 or TRBV12-4 with TRBJ1-1; the match to TRBD1 covers 7 bases. This CDR3 is 17 amino acids long. The CDR3 is CASRDGTDTIPNAEAFF. CDR3 DNA sequence: TGTGCTAGCAGGGATGGGACAGATACCATTCCGAACGCTGAAGCTTTCTTT.

A note on this clonotype: The junction departs from germline at one end; a sequencing error may be responsible. This sequence joins TRBV29-1 and TRBJ1-3, with no clear D. This CDR3 is 15 amino acids long. Per germline, CDR1 SQVTM and CDR2 ANQGSEA. This chain's CDR3 is CSAQGREDNGKTIYF. As DNA, the CDR3 is TGCAGCGCCCAAGGACGGGAAGATAATGGAAAGACCATATATTTC. The entire variable domain, with the rest obtained from reference TRBV29-1 and TRBJ1-3, is as follows: SAVISQKPSRDICQRGTSLTIQCQVDSQVTMMFWYRQQPGQSLTLIATANQGSEATYESGFVIDKFPISRPNLTFSTLTVSNMSPEDSSIYLCSAQGREDNGKTIYFGEGSWLTVV.

Points on this clonotype: Germline and junction disagree at one end, which may indicate a read error. The rearrangement links TRBV6-5 to TRBJ1-6, with D tentatively TRBD1 (6 bases). CDR3 length: 15 residues. Germline loops: CDR1 MNHEY, CDR2 SVGAGI. CDR3 in DNA: TGTGACAGCAGTTACTCCAGGGGTGTGAATTCACCCCTCCACTTT. It is translated as CDSSYSRGVNSPLHF.

Comments on this clonotype: The CDR3 does not close with the conserved phenylalanine or tryptophan, likely indicating a read error. This chain uses TRBV5-1 with TRBJ2-5, with D possibly being TRBD2 (5 bases). From germline, CDR1 is SGHRS and CDR2 YFSETQ. This CDR3 is 12 amino acids long. The CDR3 is CASSPAEETQYL. The CDR3 bases are TGCGCCAGCAGCCCAGCGGAAGAGACTCAGTACTTA.

A note on this clonotype: Given a much more abundant clone one base away, this may be a read error. V is TRBV5-1 and J is TRBJ2-3; 7 bases are a match to TRBD2. Germline CDR1 reads SGHRS; CDR2 reads YFSETQ. Trimming at V came to 0 bases and at J to 1 base, leaving 5 bases not matched to a gene. The CDR3 has 16 residues. The CDR3 is CASSLVPGRRTDTQYF. The CDR3 DNA follows: TGCGCCAGCAGCTTGGTGCCCGGGAGGCGCACAGATACGCAGTATTTT. Based on the CDR3 plus reference TRBV5-1 and TRBJ2-3, the full variable domain is KAGVTQTPRYLIKTRGQQVTLSCSPISGHRSVSWYQQTPGQGLQFLFEYFSETQRNKGNFPGRFSGRQFSNSRSEMNVSTLELGDSALYLCASSLVPGRRTDTQYFGPGTRLTVL.

Notes on this clonotype: A read error is possible here, since a much larger clone lies one base away. CDR3 bases: TGCGCCAGCGGCCGACAGGGCAGGAGTGAAAAACTGTTTTTT. It translates to CASGRQGRSEKLFF. V is TRBV10-2 and J is TRBJ1-4; 7 bases fit TRBD1. The V and J ends lost 8 bases and 7 bases, in that order; junction bases with no gene match: 10. This CDR3 has 14 residues. Germline-derived CDR1 and CDR2 are WSHSY and SAAADI.

As for this clonotype: No conserved phenylalanine or tryptophan ends this CDR3, so it is likely a read error. The rearrangement links TRBV11-2 to TRBJ1-1; D is uncertain. CDR3 length equals 13 residues. Germline CDR1 is SGHAT and CDR2 is FQNNGV. DNA for the CDR3: TGTGCCAGCCGCTTCGCTCGGGGCACTGAAGCTTTCCTT. Its translation: CASRFARGTEAFL.

This clonotype was recorded at least ten times. The genes are TRBV6-1 and TRBJ2-1; TRBD2 aligns across 8 bases. The trim removed 3 bases at V and 6 bases at J, leaving 4 bases unmatched. Germline V CDR1 and CDR2: MNHNS, SASEGT. The CDR3 sequence is 14 residues long. The DNA of the CDR3 is TGTGCCAGCAGTGAGGGGGCGGGAGGCAATGAGCAGTTCTTC. As protein: CASSEGAGGNEQFF.

This clonotype was seen at least ten times. This chain connects TRBV5-5 to TRBJ2-7; 7 bases match TRBD1. This CDR3 spans 15 amino acids. The germline V gene has CDR1 SGHKS and CDR2 YYEKEE (reference sequence). Trimming at V came to 0 bases and at J to 2 bases, leaving 5 bases not matched to a gene. CDR3 bases: TGTGCCAGCAGCTTGGCACCGGGACAGCCCTACGAGCAGTACTTC. This translates into CASSLAPGQPYEQYF.

A word on this clonotype: Sequence at one end of the junction differs from germline and may be a read error. The rearrangement joins TRBV29-1 to TRBJ1-2; the D gene is possibly TRBD1 (5 bases). This CDR3 comprises 14 residues. CDR1 is SQVTM, CDR2 ANQGSEA, per germline. CDR3 protein: CRVARGTSARGYTF. The CDR3 coding sequence is TGCAGGGTTGCTCGGGGGACGAGCGCTCGCGGCTACACCTTC.

Details on this clonotype: The CDR3 carries no conserved terminal phenylalanine or tryptophan, so it likely arises from a read error. The chain links TRBV7-8 to TRBJ1-1, with a tentative D call TRBD1 (5 bases). The CDR3 totals 16 residues. Germline V CDR1 and CDR2: SGHVS, FQNEAQ. V was trimmed by 1 base and J by 4 bases, leaving 16 bases between them. DNA for the CDR3: TGTGCCAGCAGCTTAGTTGAGGGGCGGGTTGGCACTGAAGCTTTCCCT. Translation gives CASSLVEGRVGTEAFP.

As concerns this clonotype: The germline gene is not matched at one end of the junction; a read error may be the cause. The genes are TRBV11-2 and TRBJ2-3, with no clear D. This CDR3 region has 13 residues. In germline, CDR1 is SGHAT, CDR2 FQNNGV. The CDR3 loop is CACSPEIPDTQYF. The DNA for the CDR3 is TGTGCCTGCAGTCCAGAAATCCCAGATACACAGTATTTT.

The chain recombines TRBV12-3 or TRBV12-4 with TRBJ2-1; TRBD1 matches at 7 bases. This CDR3 contains 13 residues. The V segment lost 7 bases and the J segment 5 bases; nucleotides outside the gene matches: 5. CDR3 bases: TGTGCCAGCACTACGGACAGGCACAATGAGCAGTTCTTC. This sequence encodes CASTTDRHNEQFF.

This clonotype was observed many times. The V and J genes are TRBV24-1 and TRBJ2-5; D unclear. Trimming left V 4 bases short and J 2 bases short, with 16 bases between. CDR3 length: 16 residues. Germline V gene sequence: CDR1 KGHDR, CDR2 SFDVKD. CDR3 nucleotide sequence: TGTGCCACCAGTGAGTCCATCCAATCGGTGCAAGAGACCCAGTACTTC. Encoded protein: CATSESIQSVQETQYF.

With respect to this clonotype: The conserved phenylalanine or tryptophan is not found at the CDR3 terminus, so this likely reflects a read error. V gene TRBV4-1 combines with J gene TRBJ2-3, with D uncertain. The germline V gene encodes CDR1 MGHRA and CDR2 YSYEKL. This CDR3 is 14 amino acids long. CDR3 in DNA: TGCGCCAGCAGCCAAGAATTTTTTGTAGATATGCAGTATCTT. Translated: CASSQEFFVDMQYL.

As to this clonotype: It is likely a read error, because the conserved phenylalanine at the end of the CDR3 is missing. The chain combines TRBV6-1 with TRBJ2-7; no definite D call. Germline CDR1 MNHNS, CDR2 SASEGT. The CDR3 is 15 residues long. V lost 3 bases and J lost 2, with 14 bases in between. The CDR3 loop is CASSEPGDSTYEQYL. Written as DNA, the CDR3 is TGTGCCAGCAGTGAGCCTGGCGATAGCACCTACGAGCAGTACTTA.

The V gene is TRBV4-2, the J gene TRBJ1-3; 7 bases map to TRBD1. The CDR3 is 17 amino acids. Per germline, CDR1 LGHNA and CDR2 YNFKEQ. Losses at the gene ends were 6 bases for V and 4 bases for J; bases not matched to a gene: 15. Here the CDR3 reads CASRQYGGGLTGNTIYF. DNA for the CDR3: TGTGCCAGCAGGCAATATGGAGGGGGCCTTACCGGAAACACCATATATTTT.

This clonotype was recorded once. A read error may account for a junction end that differs from germline. The chain uses TRBV6-5 and TRBJ2-3; D gene uncertain. Germline-derived CDR1 and CDR2 are MNHEY and SVGAGI. The CDR3 has 15 residues. CDR3 sequence: CASASRGRRADTQYF. CDR3 nucleotide sequence: TGTGCCAGCGCAAGTCGCGGAAGAAGGGCTGACACGCAATATTTT.

The chain combines TRBV28 with TRBJ2-1; 13 positions agree with TRBD2. Germline values: CDR1 MDHEN, CDR2 SYDVKM. With 9 bases clipped from V and 9 bases from J, the junction kept 14 bases outside the gene matches. There are 16 residues in the CDR3. CDR3 DNA sequence: TGTGCCAGTAGTCCGACCGGGACTAGCGGGACGGGTGAGCAGTTCTTC. Translated, it gives CASSPTGTSGTGEQFF.

Concerning this clonotype: At one boundary the junction diverges from the germline segment, which might be a read error. This chain uses TRBV7-8 with TRBJ2-3; D may be TRBD2 (5 bases). This CDR3 contains 16 residues. Germline V gene lookup returns CDR1 SGHVS and CDR2 FQNEAQ. Written as DNA, the CDR3 is TGTGCCAGCAGCTCGCAAGCGGAAGTGTCCACAGATACGCAGTATTTC. Its protein is CASSSQAEVSTDTQYF.